This T cell receptor beta chain came from a study of tumor-infiltrating T cells and Merkel cell polyomavirus. Study background: The study examined CD8+ T cells specific for the Merkel cell polyomavirus KLL epitope.

Repertoires were generated with immunoSEQ multiplex PCR, while TCRdb's copy carries only in-frame clones and drops some. The sample yields 25,000 or so clones, 70% to 90% seen once. Regarding the study as a whole: Patients having about 5-108 rather than 0-3 KLL-specific tumor clonotypes survived MCC longer.

As for this clone: What it binds is not known.

This CDR3 comprises 15 residues. Trimming pared 6 bases from V and 5 bases from J, leaving 21 bases between. The V gene's germline CDR1 is SGHNT and CDR2 YYREEE (reference sequence). Immunohistochemistry showed robust Merkel cell polyomavirus Large T antigen staining in every patient's tumor. The TCR sequence derives from a man aged 45-60 years with Merkel cell carcinoma. V and J are TRBV5-4 and TRBJ2-7, with D perhaps matching TRBD1 (7 bases). Sequencing input: lymph node tissue. CDR3 residues: CASTTGDRSIHEQYF. DNA of the CDR3: TGTGCCAGCACCACGGGGGACAGATCCATCCACGAGCAGTACTTC.